These 26 T cell receptor beta chains were all obtained from the same sample, sequenced in a study of naive and memory T cell subsets. Their target antigens are unknown. An equimolar mix of two oligonucleotides served as the beta constant-region primer for TRBC1 and TRBC2. Ligated cDNA was amplified by four rounds of PCR with nested alpha and beta constant-region primers and SP2. TCRdb ran MiXCR on the UMI-ligation and nested PCR reads and lists one entry per CDR3 protein. The sample contains over 110,000 distinct CDR3 sequences, approximately 21% of which appear only once. Study observations and caveats: A few larger clonotypes appeared in naive repertoires, especially CD8, possibly memory cells re-expressing CD45RA.

Material for sequencing was naive CD8+ T cells from blood. The receptors here all came from a human donor in good health.

CDR3 region: CASSDTAGSNQPQHF. CDR3 nucleotides: TGTGCCAGCAGCGACACTGCGGGGAGCAATCAGCCCCAGCATTTT. The gene calls are TRBV12-3 or TRBV12-4 and TRBJ1-5, with unresolved D. The CDR3 runs to 15 residues. Trimming left V 6 bases short and J 1 base short, with 13 bases between.

This clonotype was picked up a small number of times. V is TRBV7-9 and J is TRBJ2-1, with a tentative D call TRBD2 (5 bases). V lost 6 bases to trimming and J lost 8 bases, with 11 bases between them. Germline-derived CDR1 and CDR2 are SEHNR and FQNEAQ (reference sequence). The CDR3 consists of 12 residues. The CDR3 is CASRGLRDEQFF. The CDR3 nucleotides are TGTGCCAGCAGAGGCCTGAGGGATGAGCAGTTCTTC.

CDR3 nucleotides: TGCAGTGCTAGAGACCCCTCCGGTCGGGCTTTCTTT. Amino acid sequence: CSARDPSGRAFF. This chain connects TRBV20-1 to TRBJ1-1; D remains unclear. The CDR3 contains 12 residues. Germline lookup yields CDR1 DFQATT and CDR2 SNEGSKA (reference sequence). Trimming removed 0 bases from V and 11 bases from J, with 13 bases in between.

The sample holds many counts of this clonotype. Germline and junction disagree at one end, which may indicate a read error. The chain carries TRBV10-3 and TRBJ1-1, with D possibly being TRBD1 (5 bases). This CDR3 has 16 amino acids. The V gene's germline CDR1 is ENHRY and CDR2 SYGVKD. The CDR3 DNA is TGTGCCATCAGTGAGTCGACGGAGGGGCTGAACGCTGAAGCTTTCTTT. Protein sequence: CAISESTEGLNAEAFF.

In its sample, this clonotype was seen a few times. The chain is built from TRBV27 and TRBJ2-7; 8 bases are a match to TRBD1. There are 14 residues in the CDR3. The V segment lost 7 bases and the J segment 2 bases; nucleotides outside the gene matches: 7. Germline assignment: CDR1 MNHEY and CDR2 SMNVEV (reference sequence). The CDR3 here is CASNPGQAAYEQYF. The CDR3 nucleotides read TGTGCCAGCAACCCGGGACAGGCCGCCTACGAGCAGTACTTC.

The gene calls are TRBV6-6 and TRBJ2-1; weak D call: TRBD1 (5 bases). The CDR3 is 15 amino acids. V was shortened by 0 bases and J by 5 bases, with 11 bases between the two germline ends. Germline V CDR1 and CDR2: MNHNY, SVGAGI (reference sequence). CDR3 region: CASSYSDPRDNEQFF. The CDR3, as DNA: TGTGCCAGCAGTTACTCGGACCCCAGGGACAATGAGCAGTTCTTC.

The sample holds a few counts of this clonotype. The CDR3 region has the DNA TGTGCCAGCAGCCTCCTAGCGGGGGACACAGATACGCAGTATTTT. Translated, it gives CASSLLAGDTDTQYF. This sequence joins TRBV5-4 and TRBJ2-3; TRBD2 aligns across 10 bases. V shed 4 bases, J shed 2 bases, and the junction held 4 bases outside the gene matches. CDR1 SGHNT and CDR2 YYREEE come from the germline V gene (reference sequence). The CDR3 is 15 residues long. Full variable domain (missing parts from reference TRBV5-4 and TRBJ2-3): ETGVTQSPTHLIKTRGQQVTLRCSSQSGHNTVSWYQQALGQGPQFIFQYYREEENGRGNFPPRFSGLQFPNYSSELNVNALELDDSALYLCASSLLAGDTDTQYFGPGTRLTVL.

This clonotype was seen only a few times. The rearrangement links TRBV6-5 to TRBJ1-2, with 10 positions matching TRBD1. V trimming: 5 bases; J trimming: 8 bases; junction bases outside the gene matches: 11. The CDR3 loop spans 15 amino acids. CDR1 and CDR2 (germline): MNHEY, SVGAGI. The CDR3 loop reads CASSHWTGGADGYTF. The CDR3 coding sequence is TGTGCCAGCAGTCACTGGACAGGGGGTGCGGACGGCTACACCTTC.

This clonotype was seen a few times. The rearrangement joins TRBV4-3 to TRBJ2-5, with 7 positions matching TRBD2. The germline V gene encodes CDR1 LGHNA and CDR2 YSLEER. The junction had 6 bases not matched to a gene; V was cut back by 3 bases and J by 5 bases. The CDR3 contains 14 residues. The CDR3, as DNA: TGCGCCAGCAGCCAGACGGGAGGAGGGGAGACCCAGTACTTC. It specifies CASSQTGGGETQYF.

J is TRBJ1-1 and V is TRBV7-2; 7 bases are shared with TRBD1. V was clipped by 3 bases and J by 3 bases; unmatched bases: 7. This CDR3 has 15 residues. In germline, CDR1 is SGHTA, CDR2 FQGNSA. The CDR3 DNA reads TGTGCCAGCAGCTTTGGAGCAGGGGGACACACTGAAGCTTTCTTT. Its translation: CASSFGAGGHTEAFF.

This chain links TRBV10-3 with TRBJ2-4; TRBD2 aligns across 10 bases. Germline CDR1 reads ENHRY; CDR2 reads SYGVKD. This CDR3 comprises 16 residues. V was pared by 0 bases and J by 7 bases, with 6 bases of the junction left unmatched. This CDR3 reads CAISESLAGVGNIQYF. The CDR3 coding sequence is TGTGCCATCAGTGAGTCCCTAGCGGGAGTGGGGAACATTCAGTACTTC.

This clonotype was detected a few times. The genes are TRBV25-1 and TRBJ1-2, with D tentatively TRBD1 (5 bases). The V end was cut by 6 bases, the J end by 12 bases, with 14 bases between. The CDR3 runs to 11 residues. Germline loops: CDR1 MGHDK, CDR2 SYGVNS. The CDR3 nucleotides read TGTGCCAGCAGCGGGGGTGCCGTTAACACCTTC. This translates into CASSGGAVNTF.

This CDR3 is CASSPRDWETQYF. The CDR3 DNA reads as TGTGCCAGCAGCCCCAGGGATTGGGAGACCCAGTACTTC. The rearrangement links TRBV7-9 to TRBJ2-5; D perhaps matches TRBD1 (5 bases). With 5 bases removed from V and 5 bases from J, the gap between germline ends came to 12 bases. This CDR3 comprises 13 residues. In germline, CDR1 is SEHNR, CDR2 FQNEAQ (reference sequence).

This clonotype was recorded a few times. This chain connects TRBV20-1 to TRBJ2-4, with D perhaps matching TRBD1 or TRBD2 (6 bases each). The germline V gene encodes CDR1 DFQATT and CDR2 SNEGSKA (reference sequence). Trimming took off 1 base at V and 0 bases at J, with 10 bases between the two ends. CDR3 size: 15 residues. CDR3 protein: CSARGRGVAKNIQYF. In nucleotides, the CDR3 is TGCAGTGCTAGAGGAAGGGGGGTAGCCAAAAACATTCAGTACTTC.

J is TRBJ1-2 and V is TRBV6-5; 8 bases line up with TRBD1. This CDR3 region has 15 residues. V lost 5 bases and J lost 6; bases outside the gene matches: 11. Per germline, CDR1 MNHEY and CDR2 SVGAGI. The CDR3 DNA reads TGTGCCAGCAGTCCGGAACTTACAGGGGGGAATGGCTACACCTTC. Translated: CASSPELTGGNGYTF.

This clonotype showed up just once. The V call is TRBV7-9, the J call TRBJ2-7; 9 nucleotides align to TRBD2. Trimming removed 4 bases from V and 0 bases from J; junction bases left unmatched: 7. The CDR3 length is 16 residues. CDR1 and CDR2 from the germline V gene are SEHNR and FQNEAQ (reference sequence). CDR3 DNA: TGTGCCAGCAGCTCACCCCTAGCGGGATTCTCCTACGAGCAGTACTTC. Amino acid sequence: CASSSPLAGFSYEQYF.

The rearrangement joins TRBV6-5 to TRBJ2-3; TRBD2 agrees at 9 bases. Germline assignment: CDR1 MNHEY and CDR2 SVGAGI. Trimming took 6 bases from V and 3 from J; bases not matched to a gene: 7. The CDR3 is 15 amino acids. CDR3: CASSDPLAGTDTQYF. The CDR3 region has the DNA TGTGCCAGCAGCGACCCCCTAGCGGGGACAGATACGCAGTATTTT.

V is TRBV30 and J is TRBJ2-1, with TRBD2 matching over 7 bases. Germline trimming cut 0 bases from V and 10 bases from J; bases unmatched to any gene: 3. This CDR3 comprises 12 residues. The V gene's germline CDR1 is GTSNPN and CDR2 SVGIG (reference sequence). CDR3 sequence reads: CAWSVGEGEQFF. The DNA for the CDR3 is TGTGCCTGGAGTGTAGGGGAGGGAGAGCAGTTCTTC.

A few counts support this clonotype. The rearrangement joins TRBV7-8 to TRBJ2-7; D might be TRBD1 (6 bases). Germline lookup yields CDR1 SGHVS and CDR2 FQNEAQ. CDR3 length: 15 amino acids. V dropped 1 base and J dropped 0 bases, with 10 bases sitting between them. CDR3 nucleotide sequence: TGTGCCAGCAGCTTAGATCAGGGGATCTCCTACGAGCAGTACTTC. It codes for CASSLDQGISYEQYF.

This clonotype has more than one count but fewer than ten. The rearrangement links TRBV7-8 to TRBJ2-2, with D uncertain. The germline CDR1 and CDR2 sequences are SGHVS and FQNEAQ. The CDR3 runs 13 residues. The V gene lost 5 bases and the J gene lost 6 bases, with 10 bases spanning the gap. CDR3 sequence (DNA): TGTGCCAGCAGCCCCGCCCCCTCCGGGGAGCTGTTTTTT. Its translation is CASSPAPSGELFF. Looking up the rest from reference TRBV7-8 and TRBJ2-2 gives the full variable domain: GAGVSQSPRYKVAKRGQDVALRCDPISGHVSLFWYQQALGQGPEFLTYFQNEAQLDKSGLPSDRFFAERPEGSVSTLKIQRTQQEDSAVYLCASSPAPSGELFFGEGSRLTVL.

This clonotype has only one observation. The rearrangement joins TRBV2 to TRBJ2-2; unclear D gene. Germline assignment: CDR1 SNHLY and CDR2 FYNNEI. The CDR3 loop spans 16 amino acids. V lost 5 bases and J 1 base, leaving 14 bases between the germline ends. The CDR3 region is CASSSEDTLNTGELFF. In DNA, the CDR3 is TGTGCCAGCAGTTCAGAAGACACACTGAACACCGGGGAGCTGTTTTTT.

This clonotype has only a few counts. The rearrangement joins TRBV28 to TRBJ2-1; TRBD1 matches at 10 bases. Germline CDR1 reads MDHEN; CDR2 reads SYDVKM. After removal of 8 bases from V and 4 bases from J, the junction contained 5 bases not matched to a gene. There are 14 residues in the CDR3. CDR3 sequence (DNA): TGTGCCAGCGTGGGACAGGGGACTTACAATGAGCAGTTCTTC. Protein: CASVGQGTYNEQFF. Full variable domain (missing parts from reference TRBV28 and TRBJ2-1): DVKVTQSSRYLVKRTGEKVFLECVQDMDHENMFWYRQDPGLGLRLIYFSYDVKMKEKGDIPEGYSVSREKKERFSLILESASTNQTSMYLCASVGQGTYNEQFFGPGTRLTVL.

This clonotype has just a few counts. The chain uses TRBV29-1 and TRBJ2-1, with D unclear. The CDR3 extends over 13 amino acids. Trimming took 4 bases from V and 6 from J, leaving 13 bases between them. The germline CDR1 and CDR2 sequences are SQVTM and ANQGSEA. As DNA, the CDR3 is TGCAGCGTTGTCTCGCTTTTCCGCAATGAGCAGTTCTTC. It encodes CSVVSLFRNEQFF.

This chain connects TRBV6-6 to TRBJ2-7, with no clear D. V was shortened by 7 bases and J by 4 bases, with 14 bases between the two germline ends. Germline V CDR1 and CDR2: MNHNY, SVGAGI (reference sequence). The CDR3 extends over 13 amino acids. For the CDR3, the DNA is TGTGCCAGCATGGACGAAACGACGTACGAGCAGTACTTC. Translating gives CASMDETTYEQYF.

This clonotype was picked up a small number of times. CDR3 DNA sequence: TGCAGCGGCCGGGACACCTCCTACGAGCAGTACTTC. This gives the protein CSGRDTSYEQYF. The rearrangement links TRBV29-1 to TRBJ2-7; a possible D gene is TRBD1 (6 bases). V was shortened by 7 bases and J by 0 bases, with 10 bases between the two germline ends. This CDR3 comprises 12 residues. The germline V gene has CDR1 SQVTM and CDR2 ANQGSEA.

The J gene is TRBJ2-7, the V gene TRBV29-1; TRBD2 aligns across 10 bases. The CDR3 totals 15 residues. Germline loops: CDR1 SQVTM, CDR2 ANQGSEA. Unmatched junction bases numbered 13, after V lost 6 bases and J lost 5 bases. CDR3 loop: CSVRWGLAGVDEQYF. CDR3 coding DNA: TGCAGCGTCCGTTGGGGGCTAGCGGGAGTTGACGAGCAGTACTTC.